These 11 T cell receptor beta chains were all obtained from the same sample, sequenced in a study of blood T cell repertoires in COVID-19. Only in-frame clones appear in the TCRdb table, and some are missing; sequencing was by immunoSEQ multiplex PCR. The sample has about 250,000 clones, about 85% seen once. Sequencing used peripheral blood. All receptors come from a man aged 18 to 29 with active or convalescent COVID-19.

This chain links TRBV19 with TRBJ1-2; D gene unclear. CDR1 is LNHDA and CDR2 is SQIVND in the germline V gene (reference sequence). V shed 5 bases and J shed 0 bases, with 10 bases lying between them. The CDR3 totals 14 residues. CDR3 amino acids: CASSEALANYGYTF. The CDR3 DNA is TGTGCCAGTAGTGAGGCGTTAGCTAACTATGGCTACACCTTC.

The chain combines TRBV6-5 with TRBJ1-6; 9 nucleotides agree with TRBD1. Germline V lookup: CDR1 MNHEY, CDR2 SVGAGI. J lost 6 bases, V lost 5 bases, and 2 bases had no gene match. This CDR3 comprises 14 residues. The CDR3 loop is CASSTTGGNSPLHF. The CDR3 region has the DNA TGTGCCAGCAGTACGACAGGGGGTAATTCACCCCTCCACTTT.

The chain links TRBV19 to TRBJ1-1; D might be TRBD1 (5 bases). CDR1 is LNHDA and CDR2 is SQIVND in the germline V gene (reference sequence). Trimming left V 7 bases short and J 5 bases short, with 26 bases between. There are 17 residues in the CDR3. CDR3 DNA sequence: TGTGCCAGTACCGGACCCAGGGTTGACGATGTTCTGACTGAAGCTTTCTTT. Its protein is CASTGPRVDDVLTEAFF.

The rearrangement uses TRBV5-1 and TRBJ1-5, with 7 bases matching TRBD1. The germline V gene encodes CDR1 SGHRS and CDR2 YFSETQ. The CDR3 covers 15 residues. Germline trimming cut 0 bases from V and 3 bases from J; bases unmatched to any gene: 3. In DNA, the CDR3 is TGCGCCAGCAGCTTGGGGGACAGCTTCAATCAGCCCCAGCATTTT. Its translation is CASSLGDSFNQPQHF.

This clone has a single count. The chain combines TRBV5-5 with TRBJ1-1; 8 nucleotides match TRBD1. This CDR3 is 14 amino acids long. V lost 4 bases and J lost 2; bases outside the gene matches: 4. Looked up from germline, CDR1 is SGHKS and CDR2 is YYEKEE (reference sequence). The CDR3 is CASSRAGGNTEAFF. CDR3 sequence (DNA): TGTGCCAGCAGCCGGGCAGGGGGCAACACTGAAGCTTTCTTT.

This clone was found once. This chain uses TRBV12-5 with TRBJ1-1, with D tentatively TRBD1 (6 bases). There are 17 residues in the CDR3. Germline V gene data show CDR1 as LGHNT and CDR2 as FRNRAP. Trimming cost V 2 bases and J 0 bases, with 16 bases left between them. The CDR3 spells CASGLLGHGGLNTEAFF. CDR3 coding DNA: TGTGCTAGTGGTTTGTTGGGACATGGCGGGTTGAACACTGAAGCTTTCTTT.

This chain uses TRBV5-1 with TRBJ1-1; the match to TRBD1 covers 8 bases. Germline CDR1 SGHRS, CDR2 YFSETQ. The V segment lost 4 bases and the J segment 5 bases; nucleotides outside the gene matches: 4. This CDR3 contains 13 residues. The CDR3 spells CASSPGQGTEAFF. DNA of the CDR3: TGCGCCAGCAGCCCAGGACAGGGTACTGAAGCTTTCTTT.

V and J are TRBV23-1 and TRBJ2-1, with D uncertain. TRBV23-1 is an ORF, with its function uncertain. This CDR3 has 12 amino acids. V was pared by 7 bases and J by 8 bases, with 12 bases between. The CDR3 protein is CASKVLRDEQFF. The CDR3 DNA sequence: TGCGCCAGCAAGGTACTACGTGATGAGCAGTTCTTC.

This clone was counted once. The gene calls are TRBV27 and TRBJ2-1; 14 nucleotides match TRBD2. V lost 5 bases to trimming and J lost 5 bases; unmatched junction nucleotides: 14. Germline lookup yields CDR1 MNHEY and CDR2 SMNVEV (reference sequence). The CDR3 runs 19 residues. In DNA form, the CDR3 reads TGTGCCAGCAGTCTATTGCCCCCGGGACTAGCGGGAGTGCACAATGAGCAGTTCTTC. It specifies CASSLLPPGLAGVHNEQFF.

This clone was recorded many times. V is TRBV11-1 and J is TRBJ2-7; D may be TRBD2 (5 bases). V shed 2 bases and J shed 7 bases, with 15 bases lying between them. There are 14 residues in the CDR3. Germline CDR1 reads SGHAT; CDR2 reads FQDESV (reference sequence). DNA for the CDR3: TGTGCCAGCAGCTTAAACATAGCCCCGGGAGAGCAGTACTTC. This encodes CASSLNIAPGEQYF.

CDR3: CASSKHARTGGISGNTIYF. CDR3 nucleotides: TGTGCCAGCAGCAAACACGCCCGGACAGGGGGTATCTCTGGAAACACCATATATTTT. J is TRBJ1-3 and V is TRBV21-1; no DNA check was done on the table's D call, TRBD1. TRBV21-1 is a pseudogene locus. The CDR3 runs 19 residues.